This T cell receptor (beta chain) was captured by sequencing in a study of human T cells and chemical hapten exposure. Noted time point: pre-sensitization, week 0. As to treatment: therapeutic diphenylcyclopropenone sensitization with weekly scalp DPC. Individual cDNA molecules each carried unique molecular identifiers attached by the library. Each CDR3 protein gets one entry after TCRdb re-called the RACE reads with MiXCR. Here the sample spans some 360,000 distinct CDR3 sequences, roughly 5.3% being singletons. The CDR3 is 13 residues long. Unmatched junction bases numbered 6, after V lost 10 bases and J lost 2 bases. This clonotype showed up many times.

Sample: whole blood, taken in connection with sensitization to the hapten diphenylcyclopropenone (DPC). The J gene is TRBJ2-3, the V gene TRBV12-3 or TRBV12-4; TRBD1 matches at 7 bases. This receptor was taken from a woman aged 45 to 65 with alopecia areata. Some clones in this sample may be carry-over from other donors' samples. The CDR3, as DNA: TGTGCCATTTCCAGGGGGACCACAGATACGCAGTATTTT. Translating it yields CAISRGTTDTQYF.